The T cell receptor (beta chain) under discussion was sequenced for a study of CD8 T cells in ankylosing spondylitis. This CDR3 region has 10 residues. CDR1 and CDR2 (germline): ENHRY, SYGVKD. V lost 8 bases and J 8 bases, leaving 7 bases between the germline ends. Concerning this clonotype itself: Its antigen is undetermined.

Quantitative 5'-RACE was performed with molecular barcodes, and it yielded the TCR beta libraries. One entry per CDR3 protein results from TCRdb running MiXCR on the 5' RACE reads. The sample yields fewer than 400,000 distinct CDR3 sequences, around 22% seen once. Broader study findings: What appeared characteristic of ankylosing spondylitis blood was a TCR beta motif of about eight highly homologous variants. Disease-linked clones, CD8+, were relatively rare in peripheral blood.

Sequencing was done on a sample of blood, either unsorted or a sorted T cell fraction (not recorded which). This clonotype was sampled from a male donor with ankylosing spondylitis. V is TRBV10-3 and J is TRBJ1-3; unclear D gene. CDR3: CAIGPDTIYF. CDR3 bases: TGTGCCATCGGTCCGGACACCATATATTTT.